This T cell receptor beta chain was identified during a study of immune evolution from preneoplasia to lung adenocarcinoma. Study-wide background: HLA loss of heterozygosity: 7% AIS, about 15% MIA, approximately 31% ADC, none AAH. Study-wide findings and caveats: Later-stage lesions seemingly showed higher T cell density and diversity than normal lung.

On this clone itself: As yet, its antigen is unknown.

Profiled with immunoSEQ multiplex PCR; TCRdb holds only in-frame clones, not every one. This table has 20,000 to 25,000 clones, roughly 80% appearing once. The germline V gene encodes CDR1 SGHAT and CDR2 FQDESV (reference sequence). Trimming removed 5 bases from V and 3 bases from J; junction bases left unmatched: 8. The CDR3 extends over 15 amino acids. Specimen: FFPE invasive lung adenocarcinoma tissue. The TCR was taken from a person in their sixties with lung adenocarcinoma. The chain couples TRBV11-1 to TRBJ2-7, with 9 positions matching TRBD2. CDR3 sequence reads: CASSRTPTSGYEQYF. For the CDR3, the DNA is TGTGCCAGCAGCCGCACACCGACTAGCGGCTACGAGCAGTACTTC.